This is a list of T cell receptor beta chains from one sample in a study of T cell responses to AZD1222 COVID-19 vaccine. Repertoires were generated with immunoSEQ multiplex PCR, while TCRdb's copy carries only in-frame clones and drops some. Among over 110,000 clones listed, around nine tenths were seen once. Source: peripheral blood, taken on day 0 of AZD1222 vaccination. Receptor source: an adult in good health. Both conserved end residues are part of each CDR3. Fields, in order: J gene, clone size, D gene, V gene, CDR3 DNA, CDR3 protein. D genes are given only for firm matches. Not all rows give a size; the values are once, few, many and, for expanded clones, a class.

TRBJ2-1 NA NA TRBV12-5 TGTGCTAGCGGTGCAGGGTTCAATGAGCAGTTCTTC CASGAGFNEQFF
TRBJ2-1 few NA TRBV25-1 TGTGCCAGCAGTGAATATATACTAGTTGGCTCCTACAATGAGCAGTTCTTC CASSEYILVGSYNEQFF
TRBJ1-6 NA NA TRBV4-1 TGCGCCAGCAGCCAAGTCGACGTGGGTGATTCACCCCTCCACTTT CASSQVDVGDSPLHF
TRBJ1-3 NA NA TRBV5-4 TGTGCCAGCAGCTTGTTTGCTGGAAACACCATATATTTT CASSLFAGNTIYF
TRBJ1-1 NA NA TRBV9 TGTGCCAGCAGCGTAGCGCTGAACACTGAAGCTTTCTTT CASSVALNTEAFF
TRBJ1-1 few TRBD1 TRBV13 TGTGCCAGCAGCGACTACAGGGGGGGCACTGAAGCTTTCTTT CASSDYRGGTEAFF
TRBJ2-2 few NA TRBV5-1 TGCGCCAGCAGCCCGCCCTCCAACACCGGGGAGCTGTTTTTT CASSPPSNTGELFF
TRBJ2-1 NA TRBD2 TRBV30 TGTGCCTGGAGGGGGACCAGCGGGGCCTACAATGAGCAGTTCTTC CAWRGTSGAYNEQFF
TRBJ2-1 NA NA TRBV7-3 TGTGCCAGCAGCTTCCACAGGGGGCACGACGGAGGGTCTAGCGGGAGTAAAAATGAGCAGTTCTTC CASSFHRGHDGGSSGSKNEQFF
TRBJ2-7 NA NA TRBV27 TGTGCCAGCAGTTTATTTCCCACAGGGCAATACGAGCAGTACTTC CASSLFPTGQYEQYF
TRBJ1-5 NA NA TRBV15 TGTGCCACCTCGGGGGGTCGGAATCAGCCCCAGCATTTT CATSGGRNQPQHF
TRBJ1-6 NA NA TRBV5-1 TGCGCCAGCAGCTTTGCACCGTATAATTCACCCCTCCACTTT CASSFAPYNSPLHF
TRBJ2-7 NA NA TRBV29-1 TGCAGCGCCATTGGACAGTCCTACGAGCAGTACTTC CSAIGQSYEQYF
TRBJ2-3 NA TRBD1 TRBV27 TGTGCCAGCCGGGACAGTTTCACAGATACGCAGTATTTT CASRDSFTDTQYF
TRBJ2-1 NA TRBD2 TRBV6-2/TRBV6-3 TGTGCCAGCAGTTACGGGCTAGCGGGTCCATCTAGCTCCTACAATGAGCAGTTCTTC CASSYGLAGPSSSYNEQFF
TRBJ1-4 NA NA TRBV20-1 TGCAGTGCTAGTACAGGGTTTCTCTATTATGCAACTAATGAAAAACTGTTTTTT CSASTGFLYYATNEKLFF
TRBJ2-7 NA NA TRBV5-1 TGCGCCAGCAGCCAGGGATTGATCTACGAGCAGTACTTC CASSQGLIYEQYF
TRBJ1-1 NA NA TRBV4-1 TGCGCCAGCAGTCCCTTAGGGGTAATGAACACTGAAGCTTTCTTT CASSPLGVMNTEAFF
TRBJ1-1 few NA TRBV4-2 TGTGCCAGCAGCCAAGGCCTGGACGAGGTAGGATCAGAAGCTTTCTTT CASSQGLDEVGSEAFF
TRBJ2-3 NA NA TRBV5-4 TGTGCCAGCAGCTTGGGAGGAAAGGGGAGCACAGATACGCAGTATTTT CASSLGGKGSTDTQYF
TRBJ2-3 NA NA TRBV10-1 TGCGCCAGCAGTGATTCGGGGGCTACGGATACGCAGTATTTT CASSDSGATDTQYF
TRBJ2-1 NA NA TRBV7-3 TGTGCCAGCAGCTTGGGCCGGGGCACCTACAATGAGCAGTTCTTC CASSLGRGTYNEQFF
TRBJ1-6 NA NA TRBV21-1 TGTGCCAGCACCGGGACCCCTCTTAGTTCACCCCTCCACTTT CASTGTPLSSPLHF
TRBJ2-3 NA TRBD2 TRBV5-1 TGCGCCAGCAGCTTAGGACTAGCGGGAGGGCCCACAGATACGCAGTATTTT CASSLGLAGGPTDTQYF
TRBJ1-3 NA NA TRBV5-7 TGTGCCAGCAGCTTAGCAGAGTCTGGAAACACCATATATTTT CASSLAESGNTIYF
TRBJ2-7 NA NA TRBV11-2 TGTGCCAGCAGCCAAGGACAGTTACTCTACGAGCAGTACTTC CASSQGQLLYEQYF
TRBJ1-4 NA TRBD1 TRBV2 TGTGCCAGCAGCGATGACAGGGGGCGAACTAATGAAAAACTGTTTTTT CASSDDRGRTNEKLFF
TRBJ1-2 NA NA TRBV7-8 TGTGCCAGCAGCTTAGCGGAGACAGCTAACTATGGCTACACCTTC CASSLAETANYGYTF
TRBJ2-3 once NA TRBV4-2 TGTGCCAGCAGCCCTGGGGCAGGGGACACAGATACGCAGTATTTT CASSPGAGDTDTQYF
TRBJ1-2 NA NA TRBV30 TGTGCCTGGAGTCTTTCCCAGGTTCGCAGTGGCTACACCTTC CAWSLSQVRSGYTF